Each of the 21 T cell receptor beta chains below was sequenced from the same sample in a study of T-cell reconstitution after alpha-beta-depleted transplantation in children. As it was prepared, the TCRbeta library received unique molecular identifiers. TCRdb itself ran the PCR reads through MiXCR, one entry per CDR3 protein. The table has roughly 350,000 distinct CDR3 sequences, around 10% seen once. This sample comprised PBMCs from the stem cell graft donor, obtained from the stem cell graft. These receptors originate from a human donor who donated a stem cell graft to a child with acute lymphoblastic leukemia.

This clonotype was recorded a few times. This chain uses TRBV5-1 with TRBJ2-1; D unresolved. This CDR3 is built from 17 residues. Germline-derived CDR1 and CDR2 are SGHRS and YFSETQ. V lost 0 bases to trimming and J lost 2 bases, with 15 bases between them. CDR3 protein: CASSLGDGPPTYNEQFF. The CDR3 nucleotides read TGCGCCAGCAGCTTGGGAGACGGGCCCCCGACCTACAATGAGCAGTTCTTC.

This clonotype was seen only a few times. The rearrangement joins TRBV7-9 to TRBJ1-2; D not certain. CDR3 length equals 13 residues. CDR1 is SEHNR and CDR2 is FQNEAQ in the germline V gene (reference sequence). V was pared by 1 base and J by 6 bases, with 9 bases between. The CDR3 spells CASSLGAGDGYTF. The CDR3 region has the DNA TGTGCCAGCAGCTTAGGGGCAGGTGATGGCTACACCTTC.

Many counts were recorded for this clonotype. This rearrangement joins TRBV3-1 to TRBJ2-3; weak D call: TRBD2 (7 bases). V lost 3 bases and J 2 bases, leaving 12 bases between the germline ends. CDR1 and CDR2 (germline): LGHDT, YNNKEL (reference sequence). There are 15 residues in the CDR3. DNA of the CDR3: TGTGCCAGCAGCCATTCAGCGGGACACACAGATACGCAGTATTTT. It codes for CASSHSAGHTDTQYF.

This clonotype was recorded at least ten times. The rearrangement links TRBV24-1 to TRBJ2-3, with a possible D match to TRBD1 (6 bases). The CDR3 length is 16 residues. From germline, CDR1 is KGHDR and CDR2 SFDVKD. V was cut by 1 base and J by 7 bases, with 17 bases left in between. This chain's CDR3 is CATSDLKSGTSYTQYF. DNA for the CDR3: TGTGCCACCAGTGATTTAAAGTCCGGGACAAGTTATACGCAGTATTTT.

This clonotype was seen only a few times. CDR3 sequence (DNA): TGTGCCAGCGCCCCGATTCGGGTCCTGGGAAACATTCAGTACTTC. This codes for CASAPIRVLGNIQYF. V is TRBV12-3 or TRBV12-4 and J is TRBJ2-4; D gene uncertain. The CDR3 runs to 15 residues. V lost 8 bases and J lost 6, with 20 bases in between.

This clonotype has ten or more counts. V gene TRBV5-1 combines with J gene TRBJ2-3; possible D gene TRBD1, 5 bases. Per germline, CDR1 SGHRS and CDR2 YFSETQ. Between the trimmed V and J ends, which lost 7 bases and 2 bases, there was a span of 14 bases. This CDR3 has 14 amino acids. CDR3 sequence: CASSLGAYTDTQYF. In DNA, the CDR3 is TGCGCCAGCTCCTTAGGGGCCTACACAGATACGCAGTATTTT.

A few counts support this clonotype. This rearrangement joins TRBV6-2 or TRBV6-3 to TRBJ2-7, with 8 bases lining up with TRBD1. The CDR3 loop spans 13 amino acids. Germline CDR1 and CDR2: MNHEY and SVGEGT. V gave up 6 bases and J gave up 3 bases; unmatched junction bases: 4. CDR3 sequence (DNA): TGTGCCAGCAGAGGGACAGGAATCTACGAGCAGTACTTC. This encodes CASRGTGIYEQYF.

This clonotype came up a few times. The chain uses TRBV5-6 and TRBJ1-2, with TRBD1 identical over 9 bases. Per the germline V gene, CDR1 is SGHDT and CDR2 is YYEEEE. CDR3 length: 16 residues. Trimming cost V 4 bases and J 3 bases; bases outside gene matches: 10. Here the CDR3 DNA reads TGTGCCAGCAGCACCACCCCCGGGACAGGGTACTATGGCTACACCTTC. Protein product: CASSTTPGTGYYGYTF. Variable domain in full (rest from reference TRBV5-6 and TRBJ1-2): DAGVTQSPTHLIKTRGQQVTLRCSPKSGHDTVSWYQQALGQGPQFIFQYYEEEERQRGNFPDRFSGHQFPNYSSELNVNALLLGDSALYLCASSTTPGTGYYGYTFGSGTRLTVV.

The sample holds a few counts of this clonotype. CDR3 sequence reads: CASVPGQGYTGELFF. CDR3 DNA sequence: TGCGCCAGCGTTCCGGGACAGGGCTACACCGGGGAGCTGTTTTTT. This chain joins TRBV5-1 and TRBJ2-2; 9 positions match TRBD1. This CDR3 comprises 15 residues. Germline CDR1 reads SGHRS; CDR2 reads YFSETQ. The V gene end was trimmed by 7 bases and the J gene end by 3 bases; junction bases not matched to a gene: 7.

The chain employs TRBV7-2 and TRBJ2-1, with D maybe TRBD2 (6 bases). Germline-derived CDR1 and CDR2 are SGHTA and FQGNSA. The CDR3 is 12 residues long. The germline V and J ends were trimmed by 2 bases and 10 bases, with 9 bases remaining between them. The CDR3 protein is CASSLIGGEQFF. The CDR3 nucleotides are TGTGCCAGCAGCTTAATCGGAGGGGAGCAGTTCTTC. Full variable domain (rest looked up from reference TRBV7-2 and TRBJ2-1): GAGVSQSPSNKVTEKGKDVELRCDPISGHTALYWYRQSLGQGLEFLIYFQGNSAPDKSGLPSDRFSAERTGGSVSTLTIQRTQQEDSAVYLCASSLIGGEQFFGPGTRLTVL.

The chain carries TRBV7-2 and TRBJ2-5; D gene ambiguous. V gave up 3 bases and J gave up 1 base, with 6 bases separating them. The CDR3 length is 13 residues. Looked up from germline, CDR1 is SGHTA and CDR2 is FQGNSA. This CDR3 is CASSLNIQETQYF. The CDR3 DNA sequence: TGTGCCAGCAGCTTGAACATCCAAGAGACCCAGTACTTC.

The sample holds a few counts of this clonotype. The V and J genes are TRBV6-2 or TRBV6-3 and TRBJ2-2, with D unresolved. This CDR3 is built from 19 residues. Per germline, CDR1 MNHEY and CDR2 SVGEGT. V was shortened by 0 bases and J by 0 bases, with 17 bases between the two germline ends. CDR3 DNA: TGTGCCAGCAGTTACTCGAAGTCCAGGCTCCCCTCGAACACCGGGGAGCTGTTTTTT. Translating it yields CASSYSKSRLPSNTGELFF.

This clonotype was counted ten times or more. The chain carries TRBV28 and TRBJ2-5; D perhaps matches TRBD2 (6 bases). With 3 bases removed from V and 2 bases from J, the gap between germline ends came to 19 bases. Germline assignment: CDR1 MDHEN and CDR2 SYDVKM. This CDR3 is built from 17 residues. The CDR3 region has the DNA TGTGCCAGCAGTTTTGATTCTAAGGGAGGTGAACAAGAGACCCAGTACTTC. This gives the protein CASSFDSKGGEQETQYF.

V usage is TRBV7-8 and J usage is TRBJ2-1; no definite D call. Germline-derived CDR1 and CDR2 are SGHVS and FQNEAQ. This CDR3 is built from 14 residues. V was cut by 2 bases and J by 1 base, with 6 bases left in between. As DNA, the CDR3 is TGTGCCAGCAGCTTACGTCAGTCCTACAATGAGCAGTTCTTC. Translating gives CASSLRQSYNEQFF.

This clonotype was seen at least ten times. The rearrangement uses TRBV5-1 and TRBJ2-7; a weak D match, TRBD1 (6 bases). This CDR3 is 15 amino acids long. Per the germline V gene, CDR1 is SGHRS and CDR2 is YFSETQ. Deletions cut 2 bases from V and 0 bases from J, with 12 bases between. CDR3 DNA sequence: TGCGCCAGCAGCTTTGGACAGAGGAGCTCCTACGAGCAGTACTTC. Protein: CASSFGQRSSYEQYF.

The chain has TRBV19 and TRBJ1-5; the D gene is possibly TRBD1 (5 bases). From germline, CDR1 is LNHDA and CDR2 SQIVND (reference sequence). The CDR3 has 13 amino acids. The V and J ends lost 7 bases and 4 bases respectively, with 11 bases between them. The CDR3 coding sequence is TGTGCCAGTACGGGACGGTTGAATCAGCCCCAGCATTTT. Encoded protein: CASTGRLNQPQHF.

There are many counts of this clonotype. The chain is built from TRBV3-1 and TRBJ1-1; D not resolved. Germline V gives CDR1 LGHDT, CDR2 YNNKEL (reference sequence). This CDR3 is 12 amino acids long. V lost 6 bases, J lost 3 bases, and 8 bases lay in between. CDR3 in DNA: TGTGCCAGCAGTGCAGGCTACACTGAAGCTTTCTTT. This gives the protein CASSAGYTEAFF.

This clonotype came up many times. In DNA, the CDR3 is TGTGCCAGCAAGGTATTGGGTCTTGCCGGGGAGCTGTTTTTT. It specifies CASKVLGLAGELFF. The rearrangement uses TRBV3-1 and TRBJ2-2, with D unclear. Trimming took 7 bases from V and 6 from J, leaving 15 bases between them. From germline, CDR1 is LGHDT and CDR2 YNNKEL (reference sequence). The length of the CDR3 is 14 residues.

The V call is TRBV20-1, the J call TRBJ2-6; no clear D. V was clipped by 4 bases and J by 0 bases, with 4 bases between them. From germline, CDR1 is DFQATT and CDR2 SNEGSKA (reference sequence). This CDR3 comprises 13 residues. This chain's CDR3 is CSATYSGANVLTF. CDR3 in DNA: TGCAGTGCTACCTACTCTGGGGCCAACGTCCTGACTTTC.

This clonotype has more than one count but fewer than ten. The genes are TRBV20-1 and TRBJ2-7; the D gene is possibly TRBD2 (7 bases). V was shortened by 3 bases and J by 2 bases, with 17 bases between the two germline ends. From germline, CDR1 is DFQATT and CDR2 SNEGSKA (reference sequence). CDR3 length: 15 amino acids. CDR3 region: CSARRGTKGPYEQYF. The CDR3 DNA reads as TGCAGTGCTAGGAGGGGGACTAAGGGACCCTACGAGCAGTACTTC.

Only a few counts were recorded for this clonotype. The chain uses TRBV20-1 and TRBJ2-7; a weak D match, TRBD1 (5 bases). The CDR3 extends over 13 amino acids. Germline V gene data show CDR1 as DFQATT and CDR2 as SNEGSKA (reference sequence). Trimming cost V 6 bases and J 0 bases, with 12 bases left between them. The CDR3 reads CSAQVGASYEQYF. DNA of the CDR3: TGCAGTGCCCAGGTTGGGGCCTCCTACGAGCAGTACTTC.